Listed below are T cell receptor beta chains from one sample, sequenced in a study of T cell repertoires in MIS-A myocarditis. The data were produced by immunoSEQ multiplex PCR, yet TCRdb's version contains in-frame clones alone and is incomplete. This table holds about 10,000 clones, around 83% found once. Sequencing was carried out using right ventricle heart tissue obtained at autopsy. Receptors originate from a man between 18 and 35 years old with fulminant myocarditis from multisystem inflammatory syndrome in adults (MIS-A) after COVID-19. The conserved cysteine and the conserved F or W are not part of the CDR3 here.

TRBJ2-5 TRBV5-1 ASSTGTSGRYGETQY
TRBJ2-7 TRBV7-9 ASSLDLARVKY
TRBJ1-1 TRBV30 AWSLQGTTEAF
TRBJ2-3 TRBV29-1 SAGQGVGDTQY
TRBJ1-5 TRBV5-5 ASSAEEGRSNQPQH
TRBJ1-5 TRBV18 ASSPGRVSNQPQH
TRBJ1-1 TRBV7-9 ASAIWVNTEAF
TRBJ2-5 TRBV9 ASSVGALRYQETQY
TRBJ1-1 TRBV12-3/TRBV12-4 ASSPGGGKEAF
TRBJ2-3 TRBV5-4 ASSFGPNGEDTQY
TRBJ2-3 TRBV15 ATSSLTGTSGGLTDTQY
TRBJ1-6 TRBV29-1 SVGDHGNTLH
TRBJ2-7 TRBV27 ASSSPAGGSDEQY
TRBJ1-3 TRBV30 AWSVSGNTIY
TRBJ2-1 TRBV15 ATSSYREDFNEQF
TRBJ2-7 TRBV10-1 ASSEGQSYEQY
TRBJ1-1 TRBV4-3 ASSKTPGQAVTEAF
TRBJ2-6 TRBV27 ASSTPSGTGLGSGANVLT
TRBJ1-1 TRBV3-1/TRBV3-2 ASSPSPGARWPNTEAF
TRBJ1-1 TRBV6-1 ASSEIVGRGGTEAF
TRBJ1-1 TRBV30 AWSVRGAEAF
TRBJ2-6 TRBV7-8 ASSLSGGSGANVLT
TRBJ1-6 TRBV7-2 ASSASPDRNSPLH
TRBJ2-3 TRBV5-5 ASSLGGAGTQY
TRBJ2-5 TRBV29-1 SVQVYQETQY
TRBJ2-3 TRBV18 ASSPQEHTQY
TRBJ1-6 TRBV14 ASSWGGGNSPLH
TRBJ1-5 TRBV2 ASSEDRGYQPQH
TRBJ1-2 TRBV27 ASRAEPYGYT
TRBJ1-1 TRBV7-2 ASNTRTNTEAF
TRBJ2-2 TRBV28 ASSSMINPRGTGELF
TRBJ1-2 TRBV14 ASSQVAFYGYT
TRBJ1-2 TRBV5-1 ASSLVEGPNYGYT
TRBJ2-3 TRBV15 ATSRGGTGLAGSTDTQY
TRBJ2-7 TRBV28 ASRDTEPPSYEQY